Included here is one TCR beta chain sequence, with context. The entry originates in a study of blood T cell repertoires in COVID-19. Whole-study context: The origin of the acute and convalescent COVID-19 samples was the United States, Italy and Spain. T cells, B-cell-depleted T cells, or PBMCs provided the cDNA or gDNA that served as material.

The authors' processing: Researchers report that nucleated cell counts were estimated from reference gene primer amplification. Measured with immunoSEQ multiplex PCR; TCRdb has only the in-frame clones, and not every one. Clone size and the V and J calls come from that table; the DNA yielded D and trimming. The table has 85,000 to 130,000 clones, approximately 80% seen once. In germline, CDR1 is SGHTA, CDR2 FQGNSA. CDR3 size: 16 residues. Trimming left V 5 bases short and J 6 bases short, with 20 bases between. The chain couples TRBV7-2 to TRBJ2-1, with a tentative D call TRBD2 (6 bases). The sequence was collected from a woman aged 55-70 years with acute or convalescent COVID-19. Sequencing used peripheral blood. The CDR3 is CASSPGPGLLPNEQFF. CDR3 nucleotides: TGTGCCAGCAGCCCAGGCCCGGGACTCTTGCCCAATGAGCAGTTCTTC. The variable domain in full, completed from reference TRBV7-2 and TRBJ2-1, reads GAGVSQSPSNKVTEKGKDVELRCDPISGHTALYWYRQSLGQGLEFLIYFQGNSAPDKSGLPSDRFSAERTGGSVSTLTIQRTQQEDSAVYLCASSPGPGLLPNEQFFGPGTRLTVL.